A single sample is the source of the 22 T cell receptor beta chains below, sequenced in a study of cytotoxic CD8 clonotypes in ibrutinib-treated CLL. Clones were read by immunoSEQ multiplex PCR, and TCRdb kept only the in-frame ones, dropping some. The sample comprises fewer than 50,000 clones, 53% of which are singletons, and approximately 30% rests with the top ten. The sequenced sample was PBMCs, obtained after 12 months of ibrutinib treatment. The receptors derive from a human donor with chronic lymphocytic leukemia.

The CDR3 nucleotides are TGTGCCAGCAGCTTGCTTAGCGGAGAAGAGACCCAGTACTTC. Translated, it gives CASSLLSGEETQYF. This sequence joins TRBV5-6 and TRBJ2-5; TRBD2 is a possible D gene (6 bases). The CDR3 contains 14 residues. Trimming left V 1 base short and J 3 bases short, with 10 bases between. Germline V gene lookup returns CDR1 SGHDT and CDR2 YYEEEE.

This clone was observed a handful of times. The chain carries TRBV27 and TRBJ1-1; tentative D call: TRBD1 (5 bases). V lost 3 bases and J 4 bases, leaving 9 bases between the germline ends. CDR3 length equals 13 residues. The germline V gene encodes CDR1 MNHEY and CDR2 SMNVEV (reference sequence). CDR3 protein: CASSFAGVTEAFF. CDR3 nucleotides: TGTGCCAGCAGTTTTGCGGGGGTCACTGAAGCTTTCTTT.

Notes on this clone: A read error may account for a junction end that differs from germline. This chain joins TRBV19 and TRBJ1-2; no firm D call. The CDR3 contains 15 residues. Germline CDR1 is LNHDA and CDR2 is SQIVND (reference sequence). In nucleotides, the CDR3 is TGTGCCAATAGTATAGACCTGGACCAACTCGCGGGTTACACCTTC. It is translated as CANSIDLDQLAGYTF.

The chain is built from TRBV19 and TRBJ1-1; D remains unclear. The V gene's germline CDR1 is LNHDA and CDR2 SQIVND (reference sequence). The germline V and J ends were trimmed by 9 bases and 5 bases, with 16 bases remaining between them. The CDR3 sequence is 13 residues long. In DNA, the CDR3 is TGTGCCAGCAACCCTGGGAGTCGAACTGAAGCTTTCTTT. This sequence encodes CASNPGSRTEAFF.

The gene calls are TRBV5-1 and TRBJ2-7; perhaps D is TRBD1 or TRBD2 (6 bases each). V was pared by 4 bases and J by 7 bases, with 18 bases between. CDR1 is SGHRS, CDR2 YFSETQ, per germline. The CDR3 has 14 residues. The DNA for the CDR3 is TGCGCCAGCAGCCTGGAATGGGGGGCCCGGGAGCAGTACTTC. Protein product: CASSLEWGAREQYF.

The V gene is TRBV4-1, the J gene TRBJ2-7; 8 bases fit TRBD1. Germline-derived CDR1 and CDR2 are MGHRA and YSYEKL. This CDR3 has 18 residues. V trimming: 5 bases; J trimming: 3 bases; junction bases outside the gene matches: 18. The CDR3 bases are TGCGCCAGCAGCAAAGGGTTCTTGGGGGGACAGGTTAACTACGAGCAGTACTTC. Translating it yields CASSKGFLGGQVNYEQYF.

This clone appeared a few times. The V and J genes are TRBV6-6 and TRBJ1-3; D ambiguous. V shed 5 bases and J shed 2 bases, with 4 bases lying between them. From germline, CDR1 is MNHNY and CDR2 SVGAGI (reference sequence). The CDR3 length is 12 residues. In nucleotides, the CDR3 is TGTGCCAGCAGTGGGGCTGGAAACACCATATATTTT. Translated: CASSGAGNTIYF.

The CDR3 loop reads CASSLFIGGMSYEQYF. In DNA, the CDR3 is TGTGCCAGCAGTTTATTCATCGGGGGCATGTCCTACGAGCAGTACTTC. This chain links TRBV7-9 with TRBJ2-7; tentatively, D is TRBD1 or TRBD2 (6 bases each). Germline CDR1 is SEHNR and CDR2 is FQNEAQ (reference sequence). Trimming took 6 bases from V and 1 from J, leaving 19 bases between them. This CDR3 has 16 amino acids.

J is TRBJ1-1 and V is TRBV4-2; TRBD1 matches at 7 bases. CDR3 length equals 15 residues. Germline V gene data show CDR1 as LGHNA and CDR2 as YNFKEQ. J was trimmed by 0 bases and V by 5 bases; bases with no gene match: 6. The CDR3 DNA reads as TGTGCCAGCAGCTCCTTCACAGGGGTGAACACTGAAGCTTTCTTT. Its protein product is CASSSFTGVNTEAFF.

The sample holds a few counts of this clone. This chain connects TRBV4-2 to TRBJ2-1; no clear D. V was pared by 0 bases and J by 5 bases, with 8 bases between. The CDR3 runs 14 residues. The germline CDR1 and CDR2 sequences are LGHNA and YNFKEQ. CDR3 amino acids: CASSQDPLDNEQFF. CDR3 sequence (DNA): TGTGCCAGCAGCCAAGATCCCCTAGACAATGAGCAGTTCTTC.

This clone occurred a few times. This chain connects TRBV28 to TRBJ2-7; unclear D gene. Trimming pared 3 bases from V and 2 bases from J, leaving 17 bases between. This CDR3 is 16 amino acids long. Per the germline V gene, CDR1 is MDHEN and CDR2 is SYDVKM. CDR3 sequence reads: CASSFDREAGAYEQYF. CDR3 coding DNA: TGTGCCAGCAGTTTCGATAGAGAGGCTGGGGCCTACGAGCAGTACTTC.

The rearrangement links TRBV9 to TRBJ2-7; 11 bases are shared with TRBD1. The CDR3 runs 14 residues. In germline, CDR1 is SGDLS, CDR2 YYNGEE. V trimming: 4 bases; J trimming: 5 bases; junction bases outside the gene matches: 5. In nucleotides, the CDR3 is TGTGCCAGCAGCTCCAGGACAGGGGGCGACGAGCAGTACTTC. Translating gives CASSSRTGGDEQYF.

The chain recombines TRBV4-2 with TRBJ2-1; D is tentatively TRBD1 or TRBD2 (5 bases each). There are 17 residues in the CDR3. Trimming stripped 0 bases from V and 7 bases from J, with 19 bases between. CDR1 and CDR2 from the germline V gene are LGHNA and YNFKEQ. The CDR3 reads CASSQEGRRPVGNEQFF. CDR3 DNA: TGTGCCAGCAGCCAAGAGGGGCGGAGGCCCGTCGGGAATGAGCAGTTCTTC.

The chain has TRBV7-2 and TRBJ1-1, with unresolved D. This CDR3 spans 13 amino acids. Trimming left V 3 bases short and J 3 bases short, with 8 bases between. Germline lookup yields CDR1 SGHTA and CDR2 FQGNSA. CDR3 nucleotides: TGTGCCAGCAGCTTTCAGGCCTACACTGAAGCTTTCTTT. This codes for CASSFQAYTEAFF. The whole variable domain, filled in from reference TRBV7-2 and TRBJ1-1, reads GAGVSQSPSNKVTEKGKDVELRCDPISGHTALYWYRQSLGQGLEFLIYFQGNSAPDKSGLPSDRFSAERTGGSVSTLTIQRTQQEDSAVYLCASSFQAYTEAFFGQGTRLTVV.

The chain combines TRBV15 with TRBJ2-7; D ambiguous. The germline CDR1 and CDR2 sequences are LNHNV and YYDKDF (reference sequence). The CDR3 consists of 19 residues. V was trimmed by 2 bases and J by 0 bases, leaving 23 bases between them. The DNA of the CDR3 is TGTGCCACCAGCAGACTAGACGGCGCCCGGCTCTCTCTCTCCTACGAGCAGTACTTC. Its translation is CATSRLDGARLSLSYEQYF.

This clone was recorded only once. The rearrangement links TRBV7-2 to TRBJ2-5, with D possibly called TRBD1 or TRBD2 (5 bases each). The CDR3 has 14 residues. V lost 2 bases to trimming and J lost 4 bases, with 11 bases between them. CDR1 and CDR2 (germline): SGHTA, FQGNSA. The CDR3 nucleotides read TGTGCCAGCAGCTTATCCCGGGGCCCAGAGACCCAGTACTTC. Its translation: CASSLSRGPETQYF.

The chain employs TRBV28 and TRBJ2-3; D may match TRBD1 or TRBD2 (5 bases each). This CDR3 region has 15 residues. Germline V gene data show CDR1 as MDHEN and CDR2 as SYDVKM. V gave up 6 bases and J gave up 4 bases, with 17 bases separating them. CDR3 in amino acids: CASRSPTRGADTQYF. In DNA form, the CDR3 reads TGTGCCAGCAGATCTCCGACCAGAGGGGCAGATACGCAGTATTTT.

The gene calls are TRBV5-6 and TRBJ1-2; D uncertain. The V and J ends lost 3 bases and 13 bases respectively, with 13 bases between them. The CDR3 spans 11 residues. Germline V CDR1 and CDR2: SGHDT, YYEEEE. CDR3: CASSWGFAATF. The CDR3 DNA follows: TGTGCCAGCAGCTGGGGTTTCGCGGCCACCTTC.

This rearrangement joins TRBV5-1 to TRBJ1-1; 11 nucleotides line up with TRBD1. Germline CDR1 is SGHRS and CDR2 is YFSETQ. The CDR3 runs 15 residues. Trimming at V came to 3 bases and at J to 4 bases, leaving 5 bases not matched to a gene. Written as DNA, the CDR3 is TGCGCCAGCAGCTCGACCGGGACAGGGGGCACTGAAGCTTTCTTT. Its protein product is CASSSTGTGGTEAFF.

The V call is TRBV29-1, the J call TRBJ2-1, with 13 bases that match TRBD2. Trimming cost V 7 bases and J 8 bases; bases outside gene matches: 14. This CDR3 spans 16 amino acids. CDR1 and CDR2 (germline): SQVTM, ANQGSEA. Here the CDR3 reads CSALPTSGRRGDEQFF. DNA for the CDR3: TGCAGCGCCCTACCGACTAGCGGGAGGCGAGGGGATGAGCAGTTCTTC.

The genes are TRBV28 and TRBJ1-4; the match to TRBD1 covers 7 bases. V lost 10 bases and J lost 5; bases outside the gene matches: 10. CDR1 is MDHEN, CDR2 SYDVKM, per germline. This CDR3 region has 14 residues. For the CDR3, the DNA is TGTGCCACCTCCTCGACAGGGCCGAATGAAAAACTGTTTTTT. It codes for CATSSTGPNEKLFF.

This chain uses TRBV11-2 with TRBJ2-7; 11 positions match TRBD2. With V trimmed by 1 base and J by 5 bases, 7 bases remained unmatched. CDR1 is SGHAT, CDR2 FQNNGV, per germline. This CDR3 is built from 16 residues. The CDR3 here is CASSLVILAGENEQYF. The CDR3 nucleotides are TGTGCCAGCAGCTTAGTGATACTAGCGGGAGAAAACGAGCAGTACTTC.